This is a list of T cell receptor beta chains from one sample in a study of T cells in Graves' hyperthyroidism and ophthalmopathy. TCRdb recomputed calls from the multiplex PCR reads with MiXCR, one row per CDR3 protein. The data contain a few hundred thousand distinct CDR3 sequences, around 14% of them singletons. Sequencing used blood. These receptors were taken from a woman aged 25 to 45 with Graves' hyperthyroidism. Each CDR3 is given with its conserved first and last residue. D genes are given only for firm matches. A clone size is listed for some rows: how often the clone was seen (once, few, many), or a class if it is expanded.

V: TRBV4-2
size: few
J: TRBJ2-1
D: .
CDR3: CASSQADSDKISEQFF
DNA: TGTGCCAGCAGCCAGGCGGACTCCGACAAGATCAGTGAGCAGTTCTTC

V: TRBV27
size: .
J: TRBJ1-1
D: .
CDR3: CASSHGGGRLPYEAFF
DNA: TGTGCCAGCAGCCACGGGGGGGGACGACTGCCTTACGAAGCTTTCTTT

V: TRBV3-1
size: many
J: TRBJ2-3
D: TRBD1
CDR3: CASSEDRGSTDTQYF
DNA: TGTGCCAGCAGCGAGGACAGGGGGAGCACAGATACGCAGTATTTT

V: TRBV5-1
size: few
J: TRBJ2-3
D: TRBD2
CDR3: CACSLGVYSGGTTDTQYF
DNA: TGCGCCTGCAGCTTGGGAGTTTATAGCGGGGGGACCACAGATACGCAGTATTTT

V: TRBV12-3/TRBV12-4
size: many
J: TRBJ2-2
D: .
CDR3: CASSFGAGFGELFF
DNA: TGTGCCAGCAGTTTTGGGGCGGGATTCGGGGAGCTGTTTTTT

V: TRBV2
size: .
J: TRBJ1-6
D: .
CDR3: CASSQDNSPLHF
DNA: TGTGCCAGCAGCCAGGATAATTCACCCCTCCACTTT

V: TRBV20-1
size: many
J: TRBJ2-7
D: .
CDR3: CSARSEQGSYEQYF
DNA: TGCAGTGCTAGATCTGAACAGGGATCCTACGAGCAGTACTTC

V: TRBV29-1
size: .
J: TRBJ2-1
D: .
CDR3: CSVDSYNEQFF
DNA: TGCAGCGTTGACAGCTACAATGAGCAGTTCTTC

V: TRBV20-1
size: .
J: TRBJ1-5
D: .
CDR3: CSAGTGRGGNQPQHF
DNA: TGCAGTGCAGGGACGGGCAGGGGTGGCAATCAGCCCCAGCATTTT

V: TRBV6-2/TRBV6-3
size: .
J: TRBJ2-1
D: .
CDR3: CASNNARGSEQFF
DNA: TGTGCCAGCAACAACGCCCGGGGTTCTGAGCAGTTCTTC

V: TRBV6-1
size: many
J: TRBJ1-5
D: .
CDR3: CASVWESNQPQHF
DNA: TGTGCCAGCGTGTGGGAAAGCAATCAGCCCCAGCATTTT

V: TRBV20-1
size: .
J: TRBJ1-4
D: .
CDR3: CSARGSTNEKLFF
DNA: TGCAGTGCTAGAGGGTCAACTAATGAAAAACTGTTTTTT

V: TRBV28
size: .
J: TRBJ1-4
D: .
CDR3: CASSPSCGEKLFF
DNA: TGTGCCAGCAGTCCATCCTGCGGTGAAAAACTGTTTTTT

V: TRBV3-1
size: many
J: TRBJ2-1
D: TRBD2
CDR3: CASSRWTSGAHNEQFF
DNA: TGTGCCAGCAGCCGATGGACTAGCGGGGCTCACAATGAGCAGTTCTTC

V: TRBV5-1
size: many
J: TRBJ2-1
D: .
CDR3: CASSGTEYNEQFF
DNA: TGCGCCAGCAGCGGGACTGAATACAATGAGCAGTTCTTC

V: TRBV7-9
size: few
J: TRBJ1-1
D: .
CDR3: CANSLQLGLMNTEAFF
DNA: TGTGCCAACAGCTTACAGCTGGGGCTTATGAACACTGAAGCTTTCTTT

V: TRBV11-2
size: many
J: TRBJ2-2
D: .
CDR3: CASSLEWELFF
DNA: TGTGCCAGCAGCTTAGAATGGGAGCTGTTTTTT

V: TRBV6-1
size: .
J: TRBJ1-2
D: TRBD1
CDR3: CASSPGTQGVYTF
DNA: TGTGCCAGCAGCCCCGGGACCCAGGGGGTCTACACCTTC

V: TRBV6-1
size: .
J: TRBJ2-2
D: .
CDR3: CASKRTGYTGELLF
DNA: TGTGCCAGCAAACGGACTGGATACACCGGGGAGCTGCTTTTT

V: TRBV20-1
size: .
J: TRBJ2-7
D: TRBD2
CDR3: CSANVRTSGVYEQYF
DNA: TGCAGTGCCAACGTTCGGACTAGCGGGGTTTACGAGCAGTACTTC

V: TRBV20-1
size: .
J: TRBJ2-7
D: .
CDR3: CSARSGLRDEQYF
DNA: TGCAGTGCTAGATCTGGACTGCGGGACGAGCAGTACTTC

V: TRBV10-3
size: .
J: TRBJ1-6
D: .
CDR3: CAISESGGSPLHF
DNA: TGTGCCATCAGTGAGTCTGGGGGTTCACCCCTCCACTTT

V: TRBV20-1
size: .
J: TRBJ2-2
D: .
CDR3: CSASLMGSTGELFF
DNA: TGCAGTGCTAGTCTCATGGGTAGCACCGGGGAGCTGTTTTTT

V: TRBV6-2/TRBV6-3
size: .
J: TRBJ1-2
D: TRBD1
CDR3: CASSYGTGTGDGYTF
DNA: TGTGCCAGCAGTTACGGGACAGGGACCGGCGATGGCTACACCTTC

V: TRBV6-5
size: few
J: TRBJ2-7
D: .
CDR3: CASSYSLDAYEQYF
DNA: TGTGCCAGCAGTTACTCACTAGATGCCTACGAGCAGTACTTC

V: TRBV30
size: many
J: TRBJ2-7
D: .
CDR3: CAWSLLRLNEQYF
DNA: TGTGCCTGGAGTCTTTTGCGCCTCAACGAGCAGTACTTC

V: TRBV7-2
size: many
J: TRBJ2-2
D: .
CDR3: CASSFSGDGGELFF
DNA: TGTGCCAGCAGCTTTTCGGGAGATGGCGGGGAGCTGTTTTTT

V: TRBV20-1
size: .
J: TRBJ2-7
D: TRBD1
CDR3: CSVRTGTGNYEQYF
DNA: TGCAGTGTTCGAACCGGGACAGGCAACTACGAGCAGTACTTC

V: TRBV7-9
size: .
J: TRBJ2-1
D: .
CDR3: CASSPRDQSLGFNEQFF
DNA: TGTGCCAGCAGCCCCCGGGACCAGTCCCTTGGTTTCAATGAGCAGTTCTTC

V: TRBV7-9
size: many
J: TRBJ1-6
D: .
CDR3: CASSFGRMDSPLHF
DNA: TGTGCCAGCAGCTTTGGGCGGATGGATTCACCCCTCCACTTT

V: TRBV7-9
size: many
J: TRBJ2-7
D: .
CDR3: CASSLNGRAYEQYF
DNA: TGTGCCAGCAGCTTAAACGGACGGGCCTACGAGCAGTACTTC

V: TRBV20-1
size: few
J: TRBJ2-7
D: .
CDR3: CSARGGKYSYEQYF
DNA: TGCAGTGCTAGGGGCGGTAAATACTCCTACGAGCAGTACTTC

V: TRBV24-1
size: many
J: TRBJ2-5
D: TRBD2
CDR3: CATSDLNGTSGKAQETQYF
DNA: TGTGCCACCAGTGATTTGAACGGGACTAGCGGAAAGGCGCAAGAGACCCAGTACTTC

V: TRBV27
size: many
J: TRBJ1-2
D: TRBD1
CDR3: CASSDRDSYGYTF
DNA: TGTGCCAGCAGTGACCGGGACAGCTATGGCTACACCTTC

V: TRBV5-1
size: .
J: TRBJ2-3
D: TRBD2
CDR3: CASSLETSGEVRDTQYF
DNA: TGCGCCAGCAGCTTGGAGACTAGCGGGGAAGTAAGAGATACGCAGTATTTT

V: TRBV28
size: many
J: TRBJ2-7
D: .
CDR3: CASSAPDGYEQYF
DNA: TGTGCCAGCAGTGCACCCGACGGCTACGAGCAGTACTTC

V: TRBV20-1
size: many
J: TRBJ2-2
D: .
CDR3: CSARPGGTGELFF
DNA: TGCAGTGCTAGACCGGGCGGCACCGGGGAGCTGTTTTTT

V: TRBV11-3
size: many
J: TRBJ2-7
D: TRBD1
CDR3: CASSPSGTEYYEQYF
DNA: TGTGCCAGCAGCCCGTCCGGGACAGAGTACTACGAGCAGTACTTC

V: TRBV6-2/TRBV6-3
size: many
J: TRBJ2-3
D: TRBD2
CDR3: CASSYVAGGVTDTQYF
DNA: TGTGCCAGCAGTTACGTCGCGGGAGGAGTAACAGATACGCAGTATTTT

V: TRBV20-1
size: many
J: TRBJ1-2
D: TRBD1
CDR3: CSALGQNYGYTF
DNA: TGCAGTGCTCTGGGACAGAACTATGGCTACACCTTC

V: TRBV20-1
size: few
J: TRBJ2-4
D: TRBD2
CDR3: CSAVTSGRAGAKNIQYF
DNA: TGCAGTGCTGTAACTAGCGGGAGGGCCGGGGCCAAAAACATTCAGTACTTC

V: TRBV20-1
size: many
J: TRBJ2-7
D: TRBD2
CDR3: CSATVHPGGEDEQYF
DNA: TGCAGTGCCACGGTCCACCCGGGGGGGGAGGACGAGCAGTACTTC

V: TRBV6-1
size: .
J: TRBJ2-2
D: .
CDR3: CASSWGTGVNGELFF
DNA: TGTGCCAGCAGTTGGGGAACGGGAGTAAACGGGGAGCTGTTTTTT

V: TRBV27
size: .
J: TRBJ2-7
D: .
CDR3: CASSLWQSSYEQYF
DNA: TGTGCCAGCAGTTTATGGCAGAGCTCCTACGAGCAGTACTTC

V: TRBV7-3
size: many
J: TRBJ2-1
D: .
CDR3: CASSSHGAPEQFF
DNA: TGTGCCAGCAGCTCACACGGGGCTCCTGAGCAGTTCTTC

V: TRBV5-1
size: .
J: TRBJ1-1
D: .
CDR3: CASNLQGLNTEAFF
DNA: TGCGCCAGCAACTTACAGGGATTGAACACTGAAGCTTTCTTT

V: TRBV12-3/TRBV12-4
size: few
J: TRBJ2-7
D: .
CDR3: CASRPGLSSYEQYF
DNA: TGTGCCAGCAGGCCGGGCCTTAGCTCCTACGAGCAGTACTTC

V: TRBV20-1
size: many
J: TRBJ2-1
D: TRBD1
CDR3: CSATGTVRNEQFF
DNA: TGCAGTGCAACCGGGACAGTCAGGAATGAGCAGTTCTTC

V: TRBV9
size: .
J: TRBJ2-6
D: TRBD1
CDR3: CASSLSPGQSSGANVLTF
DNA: TGTGCCAGCAGCCTAAGTCCGGGACAGAGCTCTGGGGCCAACGTCCTGACTTTC

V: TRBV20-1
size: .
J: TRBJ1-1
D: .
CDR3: CSARAQMNTEAFF
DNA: TGCAGTGCTAGAGCACAGATGAACACTGAAGCTTTCTTT

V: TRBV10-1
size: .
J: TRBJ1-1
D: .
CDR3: CASSGYRAGTEAFF
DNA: TGCGCCAGCAGCGGTTACCGGGCCGGCACTGAAGCTTTCTTT

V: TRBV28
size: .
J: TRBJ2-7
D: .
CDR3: CASSLTSEGQAYEQYF
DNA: TGTGCCAGCAGTCTCACTTCAGAGGGCCAAGCCTACGAGCAGTACTTC

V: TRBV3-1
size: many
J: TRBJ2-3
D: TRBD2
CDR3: CASSQDTSGSTDTQYF
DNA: TGTGCCAGCAGCCAAGATACTAGCGGGAGCACAGATACGCAGTATTTT

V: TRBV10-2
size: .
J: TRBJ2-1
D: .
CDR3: CASSDPSLAYNEQFF
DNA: TGCGCCAGCAGTGACCCTAGCCTGGCTTACAATGAGCAGTTCTTC